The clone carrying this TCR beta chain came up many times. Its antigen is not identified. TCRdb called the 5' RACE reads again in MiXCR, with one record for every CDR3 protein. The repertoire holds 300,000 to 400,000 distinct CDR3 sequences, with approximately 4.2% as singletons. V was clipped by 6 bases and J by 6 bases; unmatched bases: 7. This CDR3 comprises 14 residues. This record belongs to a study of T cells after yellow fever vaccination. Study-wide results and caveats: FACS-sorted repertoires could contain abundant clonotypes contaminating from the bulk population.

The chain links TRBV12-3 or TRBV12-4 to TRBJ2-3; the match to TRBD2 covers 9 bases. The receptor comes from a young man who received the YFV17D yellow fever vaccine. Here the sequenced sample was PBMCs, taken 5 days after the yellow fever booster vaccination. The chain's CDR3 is CASRRGGPTDTQYF. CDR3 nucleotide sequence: TGTGCCAGCAGGCGGGGGGGCCCCACGGATACGCAGTATTTT.